These T cell receptor beta chains were read from a single sample in a study of type 1 regulatory T cells. Their target antigens are unknown. TCRdb called the reads again in MiXCR, with one record for every CDR3 protein. The sample includes approximately 43,000 distinct CDR3 sequences, more than 9% seen only once; the top ten take over 7%. Sequenced: cultured non-Tr1 T cells, either the whole culture or a sorted T cell fraction (not recorded which). Source of these receptors: a human donor in good health. CDR3s include the opening cysteine and the closing phenylalanine or tryptophan. Each record gives: V gene, clone size, D gene, J gene, CDR3 protein, CDR3 DNA. D genes are given only for firm matches. Clone sizes are given selectively: once, few, many, or a class where the clone is expanded.

>TRBV9|few|.|TRBJ1-1
CASSVTGVTEAFF
TGTGCCAGCAGCGTCACGGGTGTCACTGAAGCTTTCTTT
>TRBV30|few|TRBD2|TRBJ2-1
CALASQAEQFF
TGTGCACTAGCGAGTCAGGCTGAGCAGTTCTTC
>TRBV7-8|few|TRBD2|TRBJ2-5
CASSLDSGRASETQYF
TGTGCCAGCAGCTTAGATAGCGGGAGGGCATCAGAGACCCAGTACTTC
>TRBV3-1|few|TRBD2|TRBJ2-3
CASSQDRGLAGVADTQYF
TGTGCCAGCAGCCAAGATCGAGGACTAGCGGGAGTCGCAGATACGCAGTATTTT
>TRBV5-4|.|TRBD1|TRBJ2-5
CASSPGQGIPRGETQYF
TGTGCCAGCAGCCCGGGACAGGGAATACCTCGGGGAGAGACCCAGTACTTC
>TRBV18|few|.|TRBJ2-3
CASSHLDSTDTQYF
TGTGCCAGCTCGCACCTCGACAGCACAGATACGCAGTATTTT
>TRBV20-1|many|TRBD2|TRBJ2-7
CSLPGGSLYEQYF
TGCAGCCTCCCTGGCGGGAGTTTGTACGAGCAGTACTTC
>TRBV5-1|.|.|TRBJ1-1
CASSLSPRNTEAFF
TGCGCCAGCAGCTTGTCGCCCAGGAACACTGAAGCTTTCTTT
>TRBV30|.|.|TRBJ1-4
CAWTQGNTNEKLFF
TGTGCCTGGACCCAGGGGAATACTAATGAAAAACTGTTTTTT
>TRBV5-1|few|.|TRBJ2-2
CASSLGVGELFF
TGCGCCAGCAGCTTGGGGGTCGGGGAGCTGTTTTTT
>TRBV20-1|once|.|TRBJ2-3
CSAISGTDNQPQYF
TGCAGTGCTATCTCAGGGACTGACAATCAGCCCCAGTATTTT
>TRBV28|many|TRBD1|TRBJ1-6
CASGGQVVSPLHF
TGTGCCAGCGGGGGACAGGTGGTCTCACCCCTCCACTTT
>TRBV30|.|.|TRBJ2-1
CAWSVGHDNEQFF
TGTGCCTGGAGTGTAGGACACGACAATGAGCAGTTCTTC
>TRBV6-2/TRBV6-3|many|TRBD2|TRBJ2-7
CASRLLAGDIEQYF
TGTGCCAGCAGACTCCTAGCGGGAGATATCGAGCAGTACTTC
>TRBV7-2|few|.|TRBJ1-5
CASSLWSTNQPQHF
TGTGCCAGCAGCTTATGGTCTACCAATCAGCCCCAGCATTTT
>TRBV28|few|TRBD1|TRBJ2-3
CASNQGADTQYF
TGTGCCAGCAATCAGGGGGCAGATACGCAGTATTTT
>TRBV4-1|.|.|TRBJ2-5
CASSQTSHARVLETQYF
TGCGCCAGCAGCCAAACCTCCCATGCGAGGGTTTTGGAGACCCAGTACTTC
>TRBV20-1|many|.|TRBJ1-1
CSAAPLGRGNTEAFF
TGCAGTGCTGCTCCCCTGGGGAGGGGAAACACTGAAGCTTTCTTT
>TRBV19|few|TRBD2|TRBJ2-3
CASRRSGTSGTDTQYF
TGTGCCAGTAGGAGGTCTGGGACTAGCGGCACAGATACGCAGTATTTT
>TRBV12-3/TRBV12-4|many|.|TRBJ2-5
CASSLRRQQETQYF
TGTGCCAGCAGTTTACGGCGGCAACAAGAGACCCAGTACTTC
>TRBV7-9|few|.|TRBJ1-1
CASSLSLVRRETEAFF
TGTGCCAGCAGCTTATCGTTGGTGCGGAGGGAAACTGAAGCTTTCTTT
>TRBV27|.|.|TRBJ2-7
CASSFRYRGLSYEQHF
TGTGCCAGCAGTTTTAGGTATAGGGGCCTCTCCTACGAGCAGCACTTC
>TRBV7-2|.|.|TRBJ1-4
CASSFGRVEKLFF
TGTGCCAGCAGCTTTGGCAGGGTGGAAAAACTGTTTTTT
>TRBV6-7|.|.|TRBJ1-1
CASSYPRINTEAFF
TGTGCCAGCAGTTACCCGAGAATCAACACTGAAGCTTTCTTT
>TRBV7-2|.|.|TRBJ1-1
CASSLSRQVNTEAFF
TGTGCCAGCAGCTTAAGTCGACAGGTGAACACTGAAGCTTTCTTT
>TRBV5-1|.|TRBD1|TRBJ1-2
CASSSSDPGTGVYYGYTF
TGCGCCAGCAGCTCCTCGGACCCGGGGACAGGGGTTTACTATGGCTACACCTTC
>TRBV28|many|.|TRBJ2-1
CASSPAGQRNEQFF
TGTGCCAGCAGCCCGGCGGGACAACGGAATGAGCAGTTCTTC
>TRBV12-3/TRBV12-4|many|.|TRBJ2-1
CASSLARYEQFF
TGTGCCAGCAGTTTAGCGCGGTATGAGCAGTTCTTC
>TRBV10-3|many|.|TRBJ2-5
CAISGGEGRPQETQYF
TGTGCCATCAGTGGAGGGGAAGGGAGGCCTCAAGAGACCCAGTACTTC
>TRBV6-4|many|.|TRBJ2-1
CASSPWARGSSYNEQFF
TGTGCCAGCAGCCCTTGGGCTAGAGGGAGCTCCTACAATGAGCAGTTCTTC